The 3 T cell receptor beta chains below all came from one sample that was sequenced in a study of blood T cell repertoires in COVID-19. Sequencing used immunoSEQ multiplex PCR; TCRdb keeps in-frame clones, though not all of them. The table records approximately 71,000 clones, 82% of them present only once. The sequencing sample was made of peripheral blood. These receptors all come from a woman of 80 years or more with acute or convalescent COVID-19.

The chain couples TRBV18 to TRBJ2-7; 10 nucleotides align to TRBD2. The CDR3 is 14 residues long. The V and J ends lost 5 bases and 1 base, in that order; junction bases with no gene match: 2. Germline-derived CDR1 and CDR2 are KGHSH and LQKENI. The CDR3, as DNA: TGTGCCAGCTCAAGGACTAGCGGTTCCTACGAGCAGTACTTC. Protein: CASSRTSGSYEQYF.

The chain couples TRBV5-1 to TRBJ2-3, with D possibly TRBD2 on 6 matching bases. Germline V gene lookup returns CDR1 SGHRS and CDR2 YFSETQ. CDR3 size: 15 residues. The V end lost 0 bases, the J end lost 3 bases, and 11 bases lay between the germline ends. The CDR3 loop is CASSLGGGKTDTQYF. In nucleotides, the CDR3 is TGCGCCAGCAGCTTGGGTGGCGGGAAAACAGATACGCAGTATTTT.

V and J are TRBV5-1 and TRBJ1-1; a possible D gene is TRBD1 (6 bases). Germline V gene data show CDR1 as SGHRS and CDR2 as YFSETQ. V dropped 4 bases and J dropped 4 bases, with 14 bases sitting between them. The CDR3 extends over 14 amino acids. The CDR3 sequence: CASSVQGKGTEAFF. The CDR3 nucleotides read TGCGCCAGCAGCGTACAGGGTAAAGGCACTGAAGCTTTCTTT.